This T cell receptor (beta chain) was retrieved from a study of blood T cell repertoires in COVID-19. At the level of the study: Material from acute and convalescent COVID-19 was sourced from the United States, Italy and Spain. Nucleic acid was either cDNA or gDNA, and it came from T cells, B-cell-depleted T cells, or PBMCs.

The authors' processing: Scientists estimated how many nucleated cells there were by amplifying reference gene primers. The repertoire was sequenced with immunoSEQ multiplex PCR; TCRdb's copy has only in-frame clones and lacks some. Clonal size and the V and J genes are those of that table, whereas D and trimming came from the DNA. This table holds around 160,000 clones, 89% found once. The sequence was collected from a man in his fifties or sixties with acute or convalescent COVID-19. Input material: peripheral blood.

The CDR3 reads CASSSGQGLNNEQFF. CDR3 DNA sequence: TGTGCCAGCAGCTCTGGACAGGGGCTGAACAATGAGCAGTTCTTC. The chain uses TRBV5-4 and TRBJ2-1; the match to TRBD1 covers 9 bases. Germline values: CDR1 SGHNT, CDR2 YYREEE (reference sequence). V shed 3 bases, J shed 5 bases, and the junction held 6 bases outside the gene matches. There are 15 residues in the CDR3.